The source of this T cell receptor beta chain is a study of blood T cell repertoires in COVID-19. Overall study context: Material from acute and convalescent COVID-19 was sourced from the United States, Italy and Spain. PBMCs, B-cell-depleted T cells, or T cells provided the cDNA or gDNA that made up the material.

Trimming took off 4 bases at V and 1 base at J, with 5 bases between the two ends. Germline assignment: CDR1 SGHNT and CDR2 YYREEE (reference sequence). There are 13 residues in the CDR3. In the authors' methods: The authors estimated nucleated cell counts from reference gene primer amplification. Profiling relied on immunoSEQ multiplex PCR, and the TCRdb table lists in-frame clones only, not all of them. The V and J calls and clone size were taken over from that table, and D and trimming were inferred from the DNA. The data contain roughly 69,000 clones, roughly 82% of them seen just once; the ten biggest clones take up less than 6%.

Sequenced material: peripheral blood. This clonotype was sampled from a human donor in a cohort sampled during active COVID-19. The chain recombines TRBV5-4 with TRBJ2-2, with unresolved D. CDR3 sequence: CASSPKNTGELFF. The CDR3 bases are TGTGCCAGCAGCCCCAAGAACACCGGGGAGCTGTTTTTT.